This section outlines one T cell receptor (beta chain) sequence together with its context. The V gene lost 4 bases and the J gene lost 2 bases, with 11 bases spanning the gap. Germline loops: CDR1 ENHRY, CDR2 SYGVKD. This CDR3 spans 14 amino acids. These data are taken from a study of blood T cell repertoires in COVID-19. TCRdb's copy holds only in-frame clones and misses some; the assay was immunoSEQ multiplex PCR. The sample lists roughly 140,000 clones, roughly 89% occurring once. This receptor was obtained from a woman aged 45-60 years who had been exposed to COVID-19. The V call is TRBV10-3, the J call TRBJ1-2; TRBD1 might be the D (5 bases). Material for sequencing was PBMCs or T cells enriched from blood (not recorded which). CDR3 DNA: TGTGCCATCAGTGCCAGGACACTCAACTATGGCTACACCTTC. This codes for CAISARTLNYGYTF.